Listed below are T cell receptor beta chains from one sample, sequenced in a study of shared clonotypes between healthy human individuals. Generated by immunoSEQ multiplex PCR, the TCRdb table keeps only in-frame clones and is missing some. The sample records 2 million to 3 million clones, over 85% being singletons. The sample consisted of naive CD4+ T cells from PBMCs. The receptors were sampled from a man aged 18 to 29 in good health. Some clones in this sample may be carry-over from other donors' samples. CDR3s include the opening cysteine and the closing phenylalanine or tryptophan. The D gene is left open where the match is weak. Size is omitted from some rows. Given values are once, few, many or a class for expanded clones.

j_gene | d_gene | v_gene | abundance | CDR3nt | CDR3aa
TRBJ1-1 | TRBD1 | TRBV5-1 | NA | TGCGCCAGCAGTCCCGCGACAGGGGGAGGGGACACTGAAGCTTTCTTT | CASSPATGGGDTEAFF
TRBJ2-7 | TRBD1 | TRBV11-2 | once | TGTGCCAGCACCCCCGGGACAGGGGGCTACGAGCAGTACTTC | CASTPGTGGYEQYF
TRBJ2-1 | TRBD2 | TRBV5-1 | NA | TGCGCCAGCAGCTTGTCCACTAGCGGGAGTTCAGCCTACAATGAGCAGTTCTTC | CASSLSTSGSSAYNEQFF
TRBJ2-7 | NA | TRBV30 | NA | TGTGCCTGGAATCGTGGCTACGAGCAGTACTTC | CAWNRGYEQYF
TRBJ1-4 | NA | TRBV6-1 | NA | TGTGCCAGCAGAAGAGAGGAAAAACTGTTTTTT | CASRREEKLFF
TRBJ2-1 | NA | TRBV9 | NA | TGTGCCAGCAGCCCCGCGGACAATGAGCAGTTCTTC | CASSPADNEQFF
TRBJ1-1 | NA | TRBV7-3 | once | TGTGCCAGCAGCCCCGGGGTTCTTACTGAAGCTTTCTTT | CASSPGVLTEAFF
TRBJ1-4 | TRBD1 | TRBV7-9 | NA | TGTGCCAGCAGTGACAGGGGGCTTTTGGAAAAACTGTTTTTT | CASSDRGLLEKLFF
TRBJ1-2 | NA | TRBV7-2 | few | TGTGCCAGCAGCCCGCGGAGAGCTTATGGCTACACCTTC | CASSPRRAYGYTF
TRBJ1-4 | NA | TRBV18 | NA | TGTGCCAGCTCACCACAGGGGGGAGTTGAAAAACTGTTTTTT | CASSPQGGVEKLFF
TRBJ2-1 | NA | TRBV5-4 | NA | TGTGCCAGCAGCTCCGCGTTAGATAATGAGCAGTTCTTC | CASSSALDNEQFF
TRBJ1-3 | NA | TRBV7-9 | NA | TGTGCCAGCAGCTCGCTTAGAACCAGCTCTGGAAACACCATATATTTT | CASSSLRTSSGNTIYF
TRBJ2-1 | NA | TRBV7-9 | NA | TGTGCCAGCAGCGACCGGACTACTTACAATGAGCAGTTCTTC | CASSDRTTYNEQFF
TRBJ1-4 | NA | TRBV5-1 | NA | TGCGCCAGCAGCGGCCAGGGGTTTGAAAAACTGTTTTTT | CASSGQGFEKLFF
TRBJ2-7 | TRBD1 | TRBV9 | once | TGTGCCAGCAGCCCAGGGGGTTTTTACGAGCAGTACTTC | CASSPGGFYEQYF
TRBJ2-5 | TRBD2 | TRBV11-2 | NA | TGTGCCAGCAGCCAAAGCGGGAGCGGGTGGGAGACCCAGTACTTC | CASSQSGSGWETQYF
TRBJ2-2 | NA | TRBV28 | NA | TGTGCCAGCAGTTTAGTCTTAGTCGGGGTCCCGCTGTTTTTT | CASSLVLVGVPLFF
TRBJ1-2 | NA | TRBV20-1 | NA | TGCAGTGCTGGGAATTCGCGTGGCTACACCTTC | CSAGNSRGYTF
TRBJ1-1 | NA | TRBV7-2 | NA | TGTGCCAGCAGCTTAGTGTCTAGGGGAGGAAACACTGAAGCTTTCTTT | CASSLVSRGGNTEAFF
TRBJ1-5 | NA | TRBV19 | few | TGTGCCAGTAGTACCTCGACAGTTAACTATCAGCCCCAGCATTTT | CASSTSTVNYQPQHF
TRBJ1-2 | NA | TRBV5-6 | NA | TGTGCCAGCAGCCTGTCGGACGCGAACTATGGCTACACCTTC | CASSLSDANYGYTF
TRBJ1-1 | NA | TRBV19 | NA | TGTGCCAGTAGTATTCGAGACAGCAGGGGTTCTGAAGCTTTCTTT | CASSIRDSRGSEAFF
TRBJ1-6 | TRBD1 | TRBV30 | NA | TGTGCCTGGAGTGTAGTCGGACAGGGGCGGGATAGCTCCTATAATTCACCCCTCCACTTT | CAWSVVGQGRDSSYNSPLHF
TRBJ1-4 | NA | TRBV7-2 | NA | TGTGCCAGCAGCCCTCCGGGACGGGGGAATGAAAAACTGTTTTTT | CASSPPGRGNEKLFF
TRBJ2-7 | TRBD1 | TRBV5-1 | NA | TGCGCCAGCCAATCAAGGACAGGGGGCCATGGGGAGCAGTACTTC | CASQSRTGGHGEQYF
TRBJ2-7 | TRBD1 | TRBV28 | NA | TGTGCCAGCAGGAGGACAGGGGGCATCTCCTACGAGCAGTACTTC | CASRRTGGISYEQYF
TRBJ1-2 | NA | TRBV9 | NA | TGTGCCAGCAGCGAGGCAGGGGTAAACGATGGCTACACCTTC | CASSEAGVNDGYTF